This entry concerns a single T cell receptor (beta chain). The CDR3 is 15 amino acids. Germline-derived CDR1 and CDR2 are LNHDA and SQIVND (reference sequence). V gave up 4 bases and J gave up 5 bases, with 17 bases separating them. These data are taken from a study of blood T cell repertoires in COVID-19. Across the study: PBMCs, B-cell-depleted T cells, or T cells were the source of the cDNA or gDNA that made up the material.

Libraries were prepared by immunoSEQ multiplex PCR; TCRdb keeps only in-frame clonotypes and omits some of them. The data show about 410,000 clones, with about 90% seen just once and under 0.7% held by the top ten. Assignment of participants to cohorts was predicated upon participant-reported clinical history. Among Cohort 3 donors, those recovered had two negative PCRs, clearance, or symptom resolution. The clonotype comes from a man between 18 and 35 years old who had recovered from COVID-19. The sequenced material came from PBMCs or T cells enriched from blood (not recorded which). This rearrangement joins TRBV19 to TRBJ1-1, with D possibly being TRBD1 (6 bases). Here the CDR3 reads CASSTNQGLGTEAFF. DNA for the CDR3: TGTGCCAGTAGTACCAATCAGGGGTTGGGGACTGAAGCTTTCTTT.